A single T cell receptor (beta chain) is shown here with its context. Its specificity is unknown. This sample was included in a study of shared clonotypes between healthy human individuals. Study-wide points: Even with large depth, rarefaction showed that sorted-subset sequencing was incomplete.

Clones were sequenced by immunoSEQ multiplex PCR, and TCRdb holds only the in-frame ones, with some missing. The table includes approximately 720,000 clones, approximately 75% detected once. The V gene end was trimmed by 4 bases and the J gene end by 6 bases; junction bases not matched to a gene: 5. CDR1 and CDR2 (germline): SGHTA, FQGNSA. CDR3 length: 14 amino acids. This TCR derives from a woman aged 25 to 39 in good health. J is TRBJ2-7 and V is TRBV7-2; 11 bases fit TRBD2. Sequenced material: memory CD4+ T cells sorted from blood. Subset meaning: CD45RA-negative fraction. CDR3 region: CASSYGTSGVEQYF. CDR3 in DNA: TGTGCCAGCAGCTACGGGACTAGCGGAGTCGAGCAGTACTTC.